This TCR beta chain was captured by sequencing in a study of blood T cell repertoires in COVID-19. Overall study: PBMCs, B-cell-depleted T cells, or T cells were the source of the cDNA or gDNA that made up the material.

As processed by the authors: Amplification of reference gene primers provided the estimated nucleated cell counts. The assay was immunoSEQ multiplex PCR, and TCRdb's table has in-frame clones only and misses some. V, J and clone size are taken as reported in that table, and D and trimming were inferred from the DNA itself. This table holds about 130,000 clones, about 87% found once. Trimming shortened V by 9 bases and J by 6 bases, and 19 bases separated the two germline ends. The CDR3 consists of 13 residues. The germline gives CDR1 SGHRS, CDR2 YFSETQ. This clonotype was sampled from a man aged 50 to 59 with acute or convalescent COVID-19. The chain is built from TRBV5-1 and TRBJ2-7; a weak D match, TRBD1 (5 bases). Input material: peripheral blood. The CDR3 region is CATRPGQGAEQYF. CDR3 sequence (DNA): TGCGCCACCCGACCAGGGCAGGGCGCCGAGCAGTACTTC.